The clone carrying this T cell receptor beta chain showed up just a few times. Those patients with uncontrolled infection, other autoimmune disease, pregnancy or lactation were excluded. Clinicians diagnosed patients from clinical symptoms, serum thyroxine and TRAb, thyroid ultrasound and orbital computed tomography. This sample was included in a study of T cells in Graves' hyperthyroidism and ophthalmopathy. RNA transcripts were the template for amplifying TCR beta CDR3 regions. First-round RT-PCR targeting the TCR CDR3 was performed with the HTBI primer set. TCRdb used MiXCR to reprocess the multiplex PCR reads, holding one entry per CDR3 protein. The table records some 560,000 distinct CDR3 sequences, approximately 14% of them present only once. Specimen: blood. This clonotype was sampled from a woman younger than 45 with Graves' hyperthyroidism.

CDR3: CASTTRQGNEKLFF. CDR3 DNA sequence: TGTGCCAGCACCACTCGACAGGGGAATGAAAAACTGTTTTTT. J is TRBJ1-4 and V is TRBV6-1; 8 positions agree with TRBD1. CDR1 is MNHNS and CDR2 is SASEGT in the germline V gene. The CDR3 covers 14 residues. V dropped 7 bases and J dropped 5; count of bases not matched to a gene: 6.